This is a list of T cell receptor beta chains from one sample in a study of somatic mutations in cytotoxic T cells in rheumatoid arthritis. The method was immunoSEQ multiplex PCR; TCRdb's version includes in-frame clones alone and lacks a portion of them. The data contain 15,000 to 20,000 clones, 65% to 85% of them singletons. The sequencing input was CD8+ T cells sorted from blood. The receptors derive from an adult with rheumatoid arthritis. Both conserved end residues are part of each CDR3.

j_call v_call cdr3_aa
TRBJ1-5 TRBV27 CASSPGGPAPQHF
TRBJ2-5 TRBV6-1 CAAASREQETQYF
TRBJ2-3 TRBV30 CAWDFSGRGADTQYF
TRBJ2-7 TRBV11-2 CASSAKNLGAEQYF
TRBJ2-5 TRBV7-6 CASSSLGMDQETQYF
TRBJ2-2 TRBV9 CASSDVGLNTGELFF
TRBJ1-1 TRBV5-1 CASSFGKNTEAFF
TRBJ2-2 TRBV6-5 CASESYRNTGELFF
TRBJ2-7 TRBV13 CASSVPGQDAWQYF
TRBJ1-1 TRBV5-1 CASSLTGTNTEAFF
TRBJ1-2 TRBV4-1 CASSHTRGVPYGYTF
TRBJ2-1 TRBV7-9 CASSLFPADRSYNEQFF
TRBJ2-7 TRBV6-5 CASSYFSRGSDEQYF
TRBJ2-1 TRBV2 CASSAGLNEQFF
TRBJ2-6 TRBV5-5 CASIRTGGSGANVLTF
TRBJ2-1 TRBV7-2 CASSLVGGGSSYNEQFF
TRBJ2-7 TRBV27 CASSAGRSYEQYF
TRBJ2-7 TRBV2 CASSEAEVEQDEQYF
TRBJ1-1 TRBV5-1 CASSLYRSNTEAFF
TRBJ2-1 TRBV30 CAWSVGILAGGPDEQFF
TRBJ2-1 TRBV4-1 CASSQDRGFNNEQFF
TRBJ2-7 TRBV27 CASTNRGQGGNGQYF
TRBJ2-7 TRBV5-4 CASSSGLISEQYF
TRBJ2-2 TRBV7-3 CASSMGGLANTGELFF
TRBJ1-5 TRBV11-3 CASSLGVDRGVGQPQHF
TRBJ2-7 TRBV7-9 CASSGVRDFTYEQYF
TRBJ2-3 TRBV27 CASSLLAGVLTDTQYF
TRBJ1-2 TRBV5-5 CASTTGRRYGYTF
TRBJ1-1 TRBV2 CASILSWGGNTEAFF
TRBJ1-1 TRBV27 CASSPRTGFMNTEAFF
TRBJ2-3 TRBV9 CASSTRSGGGTDTQYF
TRBJ1-2 TRBV5-6 CASSLGLEDNYGYTF
TRBJ1-6 TRBV7-8 CASSLAWRTSSYNSPLHF
TRBJ2-1 TRBV5-1 CASSSRGGYNEQFF
TRBJ2-1 TRBV14 CASSHRGQGQGYNEQFF
TRBJ1-4 TRBV20-1 CSAPFVEKLFF
TRBJ2-3 TRBV9 CASSVDSTDTQYF
TRBJ1-4 TRBV9 CASSPPGQGNEKLFF
TRBJ2-7 TRBV10-3 CAISGLSPPYEQYF
TRBJ1-2 TRBV28 CASSLDRAYGYTF
TRBJ2-7 TRBV1 CTSSQDLSPLGYF
TRBJ2-2 TRBV27 CASSFLRGGQFANTGELFF
TRBJ2-4 TRBV19 CASSMAGAVVYF
TRBJ2-7 TRBV6-1 CASRPNRESGEQYF
TRBJ2-1 TRBV28 CASSPPGTGGYNEQFF
TRBJ2-7 TRBV11-2 CASSPNYYEQYF